This T cell receptor beta chain was recovered during a study of radiotherapy plus CTLA-4 blockade in lung cancer. In the study overall: Disease control was seen in 25% to 40% of patients, objective responses in roughly 19%.

The J segment lost 2 bases and the V segment lost 2 bases, leaving 5 bases of the junction unmatched. This CDR3 contains 16 residues. Germline V gene lookup returns CDR1 LNHNV and CDR2 YYDKDF (reference sequence). Produced via immunoSEQ multiplex PCR; TCRdb's table is partial and in-frame only. The table has about 87,000 clones, around 87% seen once; the top ten hold over 15%. The chain carries TRBV15 and TRBJ2-2; 7 bases match TRBD2. This TCR was sampled from a human donor with non-small cell lung cancer that progressed on radiotherapy plus ipilimumab. The specimen was peripheral blood, collected from a patient treated with radiotherapy plus ipilimumab. This CDR3 is CATSRPWGGNTGELFF. CDR3 coding DNA: TGTGCCACCAGCAGACCATGGGGGGGTAACACCGGGGAGCTGTTTTTT.